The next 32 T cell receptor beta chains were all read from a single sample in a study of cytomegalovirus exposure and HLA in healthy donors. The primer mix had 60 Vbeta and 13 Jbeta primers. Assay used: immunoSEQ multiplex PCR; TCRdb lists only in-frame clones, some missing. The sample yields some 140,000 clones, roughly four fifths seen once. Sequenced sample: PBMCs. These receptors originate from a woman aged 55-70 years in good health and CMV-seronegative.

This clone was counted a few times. As DNA, the CDR3 is TGTGCCTGGAGGGGACAGGGTTTGGGTGAAGCTTTCTTT. Amino acid sequence: CAWRGQGLGEAFF. This chain links TRBV30 with TRBJ1-1, with TRBD1 matching 9 bases. This CDR3 has 13 residues. V was clipped by 3 bases and J by 7 bases; unmatched bases: 6. The germline V gene encodes CDR1 GTSNPN and CDR2 SVGIG (reference sequence).

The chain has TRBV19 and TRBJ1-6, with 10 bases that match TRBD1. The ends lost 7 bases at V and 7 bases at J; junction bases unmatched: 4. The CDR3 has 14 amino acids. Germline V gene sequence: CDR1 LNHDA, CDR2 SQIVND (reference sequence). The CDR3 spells CASKMDRGNSPLHF. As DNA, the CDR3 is TGTGCCAGTAAAATGGACAGGGGGAATTCACCCCTCCACTTT.

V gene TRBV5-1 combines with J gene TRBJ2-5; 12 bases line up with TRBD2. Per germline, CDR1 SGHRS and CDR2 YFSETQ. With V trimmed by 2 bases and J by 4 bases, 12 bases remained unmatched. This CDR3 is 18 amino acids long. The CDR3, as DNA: TGCGCCAGCAGCTTTACGACTAGCGGGGGCCCAGTAATAGAGACCCAGTACTTC. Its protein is CASSFTTSGGPVIETQYF.

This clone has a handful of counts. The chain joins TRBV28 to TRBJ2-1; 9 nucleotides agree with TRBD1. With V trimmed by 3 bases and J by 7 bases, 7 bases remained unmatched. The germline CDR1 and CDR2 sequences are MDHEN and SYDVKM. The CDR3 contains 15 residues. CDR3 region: CASSFLQGARNEQFF. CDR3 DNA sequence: TGTGCCAGCAGTTTCCTACAGGGGGCGCGGAATGAGCAGTTCTTC.

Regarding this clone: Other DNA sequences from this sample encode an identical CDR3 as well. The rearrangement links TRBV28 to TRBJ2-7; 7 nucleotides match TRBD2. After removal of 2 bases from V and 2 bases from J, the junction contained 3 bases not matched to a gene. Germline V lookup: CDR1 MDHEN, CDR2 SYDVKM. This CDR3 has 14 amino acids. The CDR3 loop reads CASSLGGVTYEQYF. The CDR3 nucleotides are TGTGCCAGCAGTTTAGGGGGGGTCACCTACGAGCAGTACTTC.

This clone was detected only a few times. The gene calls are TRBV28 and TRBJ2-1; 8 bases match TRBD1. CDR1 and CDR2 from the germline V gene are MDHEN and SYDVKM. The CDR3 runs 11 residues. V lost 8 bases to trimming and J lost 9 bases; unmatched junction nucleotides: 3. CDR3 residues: CASWTGFEQFF. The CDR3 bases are TGTGCCAGCTGGACAGGGTTTGAGCAGTTCTTC.

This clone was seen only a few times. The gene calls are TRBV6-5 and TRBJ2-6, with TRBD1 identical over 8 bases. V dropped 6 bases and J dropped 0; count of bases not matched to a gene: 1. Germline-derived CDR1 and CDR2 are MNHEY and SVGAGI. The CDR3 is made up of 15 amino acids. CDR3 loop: CASSTGGSGANVLTF. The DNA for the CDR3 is TGTGCCAGCAGCACAGGGGGCTCTGGGGCCAACGTCCTGACTTTC.

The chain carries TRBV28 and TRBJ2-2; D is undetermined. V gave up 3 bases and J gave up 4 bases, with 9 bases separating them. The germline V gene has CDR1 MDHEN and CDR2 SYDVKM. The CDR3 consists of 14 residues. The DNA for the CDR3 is TGTGCCAGCAGTTTTAGAACAGTCACCGGGGAGCTGTTTTTT. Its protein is CASSFRTVTGELFF.

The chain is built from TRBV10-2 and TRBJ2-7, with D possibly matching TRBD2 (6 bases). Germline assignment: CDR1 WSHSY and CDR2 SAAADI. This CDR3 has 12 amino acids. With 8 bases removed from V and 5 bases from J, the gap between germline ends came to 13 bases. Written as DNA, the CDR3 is TGCGCCAGCCACGGGGGAAGCGACGAGCAGTACTTC. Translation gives CASHGGSDEQYF.

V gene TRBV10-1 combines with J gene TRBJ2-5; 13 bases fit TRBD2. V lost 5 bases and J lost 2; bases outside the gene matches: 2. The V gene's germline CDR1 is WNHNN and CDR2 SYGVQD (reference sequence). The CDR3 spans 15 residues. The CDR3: CASSPGLAGQETQYF. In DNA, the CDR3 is TGCGCCAGCAGTCCGGGACTAGCGGGACAAGAGACCCAGTACTTC.

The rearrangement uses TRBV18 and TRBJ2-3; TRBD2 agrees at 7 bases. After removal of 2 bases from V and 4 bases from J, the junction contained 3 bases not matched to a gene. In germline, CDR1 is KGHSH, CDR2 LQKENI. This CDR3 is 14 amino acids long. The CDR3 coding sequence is TGTGCCAGCTCACCAGGGAGGGGCGCAGATACGCAGTATTTT. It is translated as CASSPGRGADTQYF.

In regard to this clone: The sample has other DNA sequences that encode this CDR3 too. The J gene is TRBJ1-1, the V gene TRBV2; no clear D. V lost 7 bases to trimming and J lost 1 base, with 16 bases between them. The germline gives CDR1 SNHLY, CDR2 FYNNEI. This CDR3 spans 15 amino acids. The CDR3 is CASTGGRRENTEAFF. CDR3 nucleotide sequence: TGTGCCAGCACTGGTGGGAGGAGGGAGAACACTGAAGCTTTCTTT.

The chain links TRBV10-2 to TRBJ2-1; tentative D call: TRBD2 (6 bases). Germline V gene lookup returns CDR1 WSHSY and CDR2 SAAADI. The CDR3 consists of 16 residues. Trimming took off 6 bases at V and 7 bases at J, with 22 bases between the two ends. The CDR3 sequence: CASSDMREVLGNEQFF. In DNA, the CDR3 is TGCGCCAGCAGCGACATGAGGGAGGTCCTGGGAAATGAGCAGTTCTTC.

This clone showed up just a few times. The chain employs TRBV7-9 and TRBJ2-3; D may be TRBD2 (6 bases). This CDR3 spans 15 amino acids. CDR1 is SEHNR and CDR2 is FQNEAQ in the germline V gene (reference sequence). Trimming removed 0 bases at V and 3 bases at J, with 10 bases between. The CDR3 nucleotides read TGTGCCAGCAGCTTAGCACCAGGGAGGACAGATACGCAGTATTTT. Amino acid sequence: CASSLAPGRTDTQYF.

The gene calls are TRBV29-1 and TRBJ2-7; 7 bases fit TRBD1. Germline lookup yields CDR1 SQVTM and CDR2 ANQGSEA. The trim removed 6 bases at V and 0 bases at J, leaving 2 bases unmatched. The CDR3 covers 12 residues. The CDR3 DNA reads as TGCAGCGTGACAGGGAGCTCCTACGAGCAGTACTTC. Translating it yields CSVTGSSYEQYF.

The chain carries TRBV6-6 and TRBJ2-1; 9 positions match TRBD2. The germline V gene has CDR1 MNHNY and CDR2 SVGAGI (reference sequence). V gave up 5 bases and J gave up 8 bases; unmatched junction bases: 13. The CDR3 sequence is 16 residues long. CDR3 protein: CASSPGSGRGSDEQFF. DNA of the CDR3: TGTGCCAGCAGTCCGGGTAGCGGGAGAGGCTCGGATGAGCAGTTCTTC.

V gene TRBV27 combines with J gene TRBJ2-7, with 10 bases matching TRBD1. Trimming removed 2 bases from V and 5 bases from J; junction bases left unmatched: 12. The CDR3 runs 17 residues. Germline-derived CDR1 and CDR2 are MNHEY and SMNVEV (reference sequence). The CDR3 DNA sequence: TGTGCCAGCAGTTTAACCAAGCCCTGGGACAGGGGCAACGAGCAGTACTTC. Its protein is CASSLTKPWDRGNEQYF.

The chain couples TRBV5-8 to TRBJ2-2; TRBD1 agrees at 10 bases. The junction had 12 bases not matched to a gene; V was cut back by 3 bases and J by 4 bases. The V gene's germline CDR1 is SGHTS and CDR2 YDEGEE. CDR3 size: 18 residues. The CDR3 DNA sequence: TGTGCCAGCAGCTCCGGACAGGGGGTGGTTCGTAGCACCGGGGAGCTGTTTTTT. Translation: CASSSGQGVVRSTGELFF.

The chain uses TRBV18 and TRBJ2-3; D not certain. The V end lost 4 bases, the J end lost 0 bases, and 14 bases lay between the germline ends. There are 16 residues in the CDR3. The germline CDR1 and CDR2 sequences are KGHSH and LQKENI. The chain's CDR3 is CASSQTTPASTDTQYF. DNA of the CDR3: TGTGCCAGCTCACAGACAACCCCAGCTAGCACAGATACGCAGTATTTT.

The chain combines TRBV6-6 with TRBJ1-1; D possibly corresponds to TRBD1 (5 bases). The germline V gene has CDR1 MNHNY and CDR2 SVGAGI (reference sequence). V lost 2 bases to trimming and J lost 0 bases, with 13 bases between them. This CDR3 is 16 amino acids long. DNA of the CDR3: TGTGCCAGCAGTTACCCGCTGACAGAGCTGAACACTGAAGCTTTCTTT. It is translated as CASSYPLTELNTEAFF.

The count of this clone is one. The CDR3 loop is CATSTGTGGGQPQHF. The CDR3 DNA sequence: TGTGCCACCAGCACAGGGACAGGAGGTGGTCAGCCCCAGCATTTT. This sequence joins TRBV15 and TRBJ1-5; 8 bases are shared with TRBD1. With V trimmed by 4 bases and J by 6 bases, 8 bases remained unmatched. This CDR3 contains 15 residues. The germline V gene encodes CDR1 LNHNV and CDR2 YYDKDF (reference sequence).

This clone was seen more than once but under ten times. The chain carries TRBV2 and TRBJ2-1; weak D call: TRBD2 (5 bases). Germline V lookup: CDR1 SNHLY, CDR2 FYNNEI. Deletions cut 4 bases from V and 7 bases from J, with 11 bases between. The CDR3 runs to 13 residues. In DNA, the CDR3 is TGTGCCAGCAGTGCGGATCGAGGGAATGAGCAGTTCTTC. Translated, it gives CASSADRGNEQFF.

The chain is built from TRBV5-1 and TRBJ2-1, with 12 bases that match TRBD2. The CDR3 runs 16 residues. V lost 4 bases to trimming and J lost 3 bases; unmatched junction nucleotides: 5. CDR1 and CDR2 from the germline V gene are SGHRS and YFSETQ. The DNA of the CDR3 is TGCGCCAGCAGCGCTGGACTAGCGGGATACTACAATGAGCAGTTCTTC. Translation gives CASSAGLAGYYNEQFF.

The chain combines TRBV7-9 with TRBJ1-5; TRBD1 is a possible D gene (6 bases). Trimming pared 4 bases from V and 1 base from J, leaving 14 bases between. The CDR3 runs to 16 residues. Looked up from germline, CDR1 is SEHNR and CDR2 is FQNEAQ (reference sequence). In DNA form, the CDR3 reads TGTGCCAGCAGCTCCCCGGGGAGGGGGAGCAATCAGCCCCAGCATTTT. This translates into CASSSPGRGSNQPQHF.

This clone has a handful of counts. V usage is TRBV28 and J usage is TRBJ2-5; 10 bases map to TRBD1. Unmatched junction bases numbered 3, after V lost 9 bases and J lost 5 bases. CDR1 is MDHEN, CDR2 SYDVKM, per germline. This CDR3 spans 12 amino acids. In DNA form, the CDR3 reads TGTGCCAGTGACAGGGGGCGTGAGACCCAGTACTTC. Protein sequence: CASDRGRETQYF.

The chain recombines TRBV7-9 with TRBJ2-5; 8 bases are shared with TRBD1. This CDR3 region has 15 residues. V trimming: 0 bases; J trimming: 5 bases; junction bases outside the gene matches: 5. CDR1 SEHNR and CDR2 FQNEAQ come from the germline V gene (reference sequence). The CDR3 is CASSLASGGGETQYF. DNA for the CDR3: TGTGCCAGCAGCTTAGCCTCAGGGGGCGGGGAGACCCAGTACTTC.

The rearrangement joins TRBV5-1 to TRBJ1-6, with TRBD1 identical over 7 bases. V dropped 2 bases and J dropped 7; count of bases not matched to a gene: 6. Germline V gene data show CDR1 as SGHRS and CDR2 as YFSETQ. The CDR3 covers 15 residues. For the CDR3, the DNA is TGCGCCAGCAGCTTCCAGGGGGACATGAATTCACCCCTCCACTTT. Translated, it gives CASSFQGDMNSPLHF.

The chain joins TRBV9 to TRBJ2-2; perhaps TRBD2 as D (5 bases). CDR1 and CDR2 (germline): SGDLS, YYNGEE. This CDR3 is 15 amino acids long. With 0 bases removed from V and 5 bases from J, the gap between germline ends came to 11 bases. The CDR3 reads CASSVAPLETGELFF. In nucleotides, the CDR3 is TGTGCCAGCAGCGTAGCTCCACTAGAGACCGGGGAGCTGTTTTTT.

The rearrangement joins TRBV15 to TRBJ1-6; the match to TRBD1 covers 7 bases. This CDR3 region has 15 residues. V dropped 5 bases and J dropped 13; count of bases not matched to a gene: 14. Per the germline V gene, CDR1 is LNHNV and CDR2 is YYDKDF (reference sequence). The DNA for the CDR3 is TGTGCCACCAGCGCAGGGACAGCCACTTTTGTGCCCCTCCACTTT. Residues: CATSAGTATFVPLHF.

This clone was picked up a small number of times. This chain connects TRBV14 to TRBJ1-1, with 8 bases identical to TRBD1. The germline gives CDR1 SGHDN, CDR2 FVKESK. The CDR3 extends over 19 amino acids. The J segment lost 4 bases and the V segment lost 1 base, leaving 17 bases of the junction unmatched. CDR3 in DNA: TGTGCCAGCAGCCAAGTTGATGGGTGGGGCAGGGGGCTGGCCACTGAAGCTTTCTTT. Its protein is CASSQVDGWGRGLATEAFF.

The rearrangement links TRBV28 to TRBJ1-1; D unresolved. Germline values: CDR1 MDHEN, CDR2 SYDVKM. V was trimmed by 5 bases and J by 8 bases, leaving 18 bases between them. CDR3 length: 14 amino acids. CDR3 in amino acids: CASSPGSSKVEAFF. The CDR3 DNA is TGTGCCAGCAGTCCGGGGAGTTCGAAGGTGGAAGCTTTCTTT. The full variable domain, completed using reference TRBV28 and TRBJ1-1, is DVKVTQSSRYLVKRTGEKVFLECVQDMDHENMFWYRQDPGLGLRLIYFSYDVKMKEKGDIPEGYSVSREKKERFSLILESASTNQTSMYLCASSPGSSKVEAFFGQGTRLTVV.

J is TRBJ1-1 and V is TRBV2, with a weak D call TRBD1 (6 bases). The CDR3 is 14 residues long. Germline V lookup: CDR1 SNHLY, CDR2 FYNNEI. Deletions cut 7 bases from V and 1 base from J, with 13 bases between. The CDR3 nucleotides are TGTGCCAGCAAAGGACAGACTTGGAACACTGAAGCTTTCTTT. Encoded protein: CASKGQTWNTEAFF.